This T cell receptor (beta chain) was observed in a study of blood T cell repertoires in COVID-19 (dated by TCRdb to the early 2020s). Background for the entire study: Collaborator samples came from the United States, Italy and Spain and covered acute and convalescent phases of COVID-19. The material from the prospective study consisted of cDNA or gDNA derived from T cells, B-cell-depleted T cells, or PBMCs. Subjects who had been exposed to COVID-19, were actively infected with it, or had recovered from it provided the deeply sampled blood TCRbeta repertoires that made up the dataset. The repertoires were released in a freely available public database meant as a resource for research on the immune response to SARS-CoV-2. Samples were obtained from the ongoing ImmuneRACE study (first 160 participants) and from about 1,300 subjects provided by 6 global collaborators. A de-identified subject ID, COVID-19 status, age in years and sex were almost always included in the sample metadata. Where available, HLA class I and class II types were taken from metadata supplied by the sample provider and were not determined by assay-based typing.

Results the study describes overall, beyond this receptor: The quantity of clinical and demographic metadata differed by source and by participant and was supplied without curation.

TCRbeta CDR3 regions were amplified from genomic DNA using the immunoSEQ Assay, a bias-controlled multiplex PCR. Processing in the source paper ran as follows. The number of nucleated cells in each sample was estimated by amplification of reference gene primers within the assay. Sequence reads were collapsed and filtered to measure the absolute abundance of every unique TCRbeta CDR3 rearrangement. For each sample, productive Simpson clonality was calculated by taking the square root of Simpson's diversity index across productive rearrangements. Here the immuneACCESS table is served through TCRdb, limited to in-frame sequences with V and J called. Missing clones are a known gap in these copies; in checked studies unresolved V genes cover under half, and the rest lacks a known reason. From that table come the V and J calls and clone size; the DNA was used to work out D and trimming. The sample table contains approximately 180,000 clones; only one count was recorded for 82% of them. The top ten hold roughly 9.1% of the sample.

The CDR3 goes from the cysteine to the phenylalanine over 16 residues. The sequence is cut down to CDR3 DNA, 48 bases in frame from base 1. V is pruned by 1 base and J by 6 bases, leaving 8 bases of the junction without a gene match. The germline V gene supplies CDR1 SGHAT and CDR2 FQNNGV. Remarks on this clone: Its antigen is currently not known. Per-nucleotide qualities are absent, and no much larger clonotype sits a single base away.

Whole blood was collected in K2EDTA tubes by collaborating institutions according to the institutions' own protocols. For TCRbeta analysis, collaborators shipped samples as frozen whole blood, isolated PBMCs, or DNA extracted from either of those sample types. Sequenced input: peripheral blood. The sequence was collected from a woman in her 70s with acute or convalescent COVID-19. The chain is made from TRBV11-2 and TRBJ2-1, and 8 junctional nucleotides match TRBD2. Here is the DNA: TGTGCCAGCAGCTTAGTTGGTAGCGGGAAGACCAATGAGCAGTTCTTC. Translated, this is CASSLVGSGKTNEQFF. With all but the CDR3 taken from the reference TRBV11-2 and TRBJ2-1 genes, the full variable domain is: EAGVAQSPRYKIIEKRQSVAFWCNPISGHATLYWYQQILGQGPKLLIQFQNNGVVDDSQLPKDRFSAERLKGVDSTLKIQPAKLEDSAVYLCASSLVGSGKTNEQFFGPGTRLTVL.